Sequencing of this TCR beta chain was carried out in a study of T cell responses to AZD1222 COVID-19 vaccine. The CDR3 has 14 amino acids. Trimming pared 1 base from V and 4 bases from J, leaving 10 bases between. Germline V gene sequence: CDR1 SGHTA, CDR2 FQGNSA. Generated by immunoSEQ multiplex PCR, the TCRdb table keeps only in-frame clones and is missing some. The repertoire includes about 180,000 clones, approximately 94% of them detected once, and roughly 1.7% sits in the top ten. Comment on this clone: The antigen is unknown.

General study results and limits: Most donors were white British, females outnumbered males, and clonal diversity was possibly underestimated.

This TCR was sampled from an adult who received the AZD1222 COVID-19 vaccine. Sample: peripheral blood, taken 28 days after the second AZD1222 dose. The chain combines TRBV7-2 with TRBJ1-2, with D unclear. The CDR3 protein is CASSLDGVFYGYTF. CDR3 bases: TGTGCCAGCAGCTTAGATGGAGTTTTCTATGGCTACACCTTC.